The T cell receptor beta chain under discussion was sequenced for a study of T-cell reconstitution after alpha-beta-depleted transplantation in children (TCRdb year 2016). For the wider study: T-cell immune reconstitution after TCRalphabeta/CD19-depleted allogeneic hematopoietic cell transplantation in children was quantitatively tracked in the study by means of TCR repertoire profiling.

This clonotype was detected ten times or more. Its cognate antigen has yet to be identified. The record has no base qualities; no much larger clone is one base away. The investigation overall reported the following: About two months after transplant, the apparently early recovery of alphabetaT-cell counts reportedly depended on just several hundred clones that had expanded rapidly and came from non-depleted graft cells. Over subsequent months, a decline in hyperexpanded clone frequencies was noted, and after one year, T-cell counts and TCRbeta diversity were mostly ascribed to newly produced T cells. In some patients, high TCRbeta diversity at day 60 was attributed to recipient T cells and intrathymic progenitors that had survived conditioning.

The library was prepared using PCR. TCRdb records Illumina HiSeq 2500 as the sequencer. TCR libraries were prepared with molecular barcoding, using unique molecular identifiers to normalize TCRbeta repertoire quantification. Using fastp trimming at Q25 and MiXCR clonotype assembly, TCRdb reanalyzed the public sequencing data and kept in-frame beta chains. Rows are combined by CDR3 protein, so each entry shows the most common genes and DNA. Recorded for this sample are approximately 980,000 distinct CDR3 sequences; under 30% of them occurred a single time. Jointly, the top ten make up about 28% of the sample. The CDR3 goes from the cysteine to the phenylalanine over 11 residues. Left in the record is the CDR3 DNA by itself, 33 bases read in frame from the first base. The germline V gene provides CDR1 ENHRY and CDR2 SYGVKD. Explained via the paper, the treatment or condition label denotes: allogeneic hematopoietic cell transplantation with graft depleted of TCRalphabeta T cells and CD19 B cells. The children who served as transplant recipients had been given grafts of TCRalphabeta/CD19-depleted allogeneic hematopoietic cells.

The chain couples TRBV10-3 to TRBJ2-1; 9 of the junction bases match TRBD2. The sample in question was PBMCs, mostly from graft donor cells, obtained 360 days after TCRalphabeta/CD19-depleted stem cell transplant. This receptor was taken from a boy under two years old who had a stem cell transplant for SCID, so the T cells may come from the graft donor. In nucleotides, the sequence is TGTGCGGCGGGGGGGCCCAATGAGCAGTTCTTC. Its protein product is CAAGGPNEQFF.